Listed below are T cell receptor beta chains from one sample, sequenced in a study of naive and memory T cell subsets. TCRdb processed the UMI-ligation and nested PCR reads anew with MiXCR; each CDR3 protein has one entry. The sample has some 110,000 distinct CDR3 sequences, 13% to 15% seen once. The sequenced sample consisted of naive CD8+ T cells from blood. The receptors stem from a human donor in good health. The CDR3 runs from the conserved cysteine through the conserved F or W. Fields, in order: V gene, J gene, D gene, clone size, CDR3 DNA, CDR3 protein. D genes are given only for firm matches. Size tells how often a clone was seen (once, few, many) or the class of an expanded clone, and some rows leave it out.

TRBV7-9	TRBJ2-7	.	.	TGTGCCAGCAGCCGCATAGGGGTGGACCACGAGCAGTACTTC	CASSRIGVDHEQYF
TRBV12-3/TRBV12-4	TRBJ1-6	.	.	TGTGCCAGCAGTTTAGCTCAGGGTTGGGATTCACCCCTCCACTTT	CASSLAQGWDSPLHF
TRBV21-1	TRBJ2-1	.	few	TGTGCCAGCAGCAAAGTGCCGGGGAGGCACAATGAGCAGTTCTTC	CASSKVPGRHNEQFF
TRBV15	TRBJ2-1	.	once	TGTGCCACCGCATCCCCCTTTAGCGTCACGCCCTATGAGCAGTTCTTC	CATASPFSVTPYEQFF
TRBV29-1	TRBJ1-2	.	.	TGCAGCGTTGAAGAGGGGGCGGTTGGTGGGAGCACTAACTATGGCTACACCTTC	CSVEEGAVGGSTNYGYTF
TRBV28	TRBJ1-5	TRBD1	many	TGTGCCAGCAGACATACCCCTTTTCGTGGGGGACAGGGGCTTAATCAGCCCCAGCATTTT	CASRHTPFRGGQGLNQPQHF
TRBV12-3/TRBV12-4	TRBJ2-7	TRBD2	.	TGTGCCAGCAGGCCCTCGGGAGGACCTTTCTACGAGCAGTACTTC	CASRPSGGPFYEQYF
TRBV28	TRBJ2-5	TRBD2	few	TGTGCCACCACCCCCTGGGGACTACAAGAGACCCAGTACTTC	CATTPWGLQETQYF
TRBV9	TRBJ1-2	TRBD1	few	TGTGCCAGCAGCGCAGGGACAGAGCCTAGAACTACCTATGGCTACACCTTC	CASSAGTEPRTTYGYTF
TRBV15	TRBJ2-3	TRBD2	.	TGTGCCACCAGCAGAGTTCCTAGCGGGGGCACAGATACGCAGTATTTT	CATSRVPSGGTDTQYF
TRBV6-2/TRBV6-3	TRBJ2-1	.	many	TGTGCCAGCAGTTACCCCCTTAGGGATCTCTACAATGAGCAGTTCTTC	CASSYPLRDLYNEQFF
TRBV25-1	TRBJ2-1	TRBD2	few	TGTGCCAGCAGTGAGGGACTAGCGCGATCCTACAATGAGCAGTTCTTC	CASSEGLARSYNEQFF
TRBV6-5	TRBJ1-6	.	.	TGTGCCAGCAGAGATAACGGCCTTAATTCACCCCTCCACTTT	CASRDNGLNSPLHF
TRBV5-4	TRBJ2-3	.	.	TGTGCCAGCAGCCCCGCGTTAGAGTTTGGGGTCCATACGCAGTATTTT	CASSPALEFGVHTQYF
TRBV28	TRBJ2-1	TRBD2	.	TGTGCCAGCAAGGGGGAAGGGTATAGTGCAGGGTTCCCCTCGACTAGCGGGGGCTACAATGAGCAGTTCTTC	CASKGEGYSAGFPSTSGGYNEQFF
TRBV6-2/TRBV6-3	TRBJ2-1	.	many	TGTGCCAGCAGTTACGGCCCGCAGGGTCCAGAGCAGTTCTTC	CASSYGPQGPEQFF
TRBV20-1	TRBJ2-5	.	.	TGCAGTGCTAGAGGTGACTCGAAGGGGTTGTGGGAGACCCAGTACTTC	CSARGDSKGLWETQYF
TRBV29-1	TRBJ2-3	TRBD2	few	TGCAGCGGTAGCGGGAGGGTGGAAGATACGCAGTATTTT	CSGSGRVEDTQYF
TRBV5-6	TRBJ2-1	.	.	TGTGCCTACCAGTCGAGCGGACTTTACAATGAGCAGTTCTTC	CAYQSSGLYNEQFF
TRBV5-6	TRBJ2-3	TRBD2	few	TGTGCCAGCAGCTTAGGACTAGCCCCAGATACGCAGTATTTT	CASSLGLAPDTQYF
TRBV11-1	TRBJ1-4	.	many	TGTGCCAGCAGCCTCCCGTCAGGCGCAAATGAAAAACTGTTTTTT	CASSLPSGANEKLFF
TRBV6-5	TRBJ2-1	.	few	TGTGCCAGCAGTTCCCTTTTGGATGAGCAGTTCTTC	CASSSLLDEQFF
TRBV12-5	TRBJ2-1	TRBD2	few	TGTGCTAGTGCCTCGGGACTAGTTGAGAATGAGCAGTTCTTC	CASASGLVENEQFF
TRBV10-3	TRBJ2-2	TRBD1	.	TGTGCCATCAGTGAGGCGGGACAGGAGACCACCGGGGAGCTGTTTTTT	CAISEAGQETTGELFF
TRBV6-6	TRBJ2-7	.	many	TGTGCCAGCAGGGGGGCCTCACTCGAGCAGTACTTC	CASRGASLEQYF
TRBV4-3	TRBJ2-7	TRBD1	many	TGCGCCAGCAGCCAAGACCGGGACAGGGGGGATCGCGAGCAGTACTTC	CASSQDRDRGDREQYF
TRBV29-1	TRBJ2-6	.	.	TGCAGCGTTGAAGATCGGGGCAGCGGTGGAAACTCTGGGGCCAACGTCCTGACTTTC	CSVEDRGSGGNSGANVLTF
TRBV4-3	TRBJ1-1	.	.	TGCGCCAGCAGCCCTCGGGGGAGTCCCACTGAAGCTTTCTTT	CASSPRGSPTEAFF
TRBV5-4	TRBJ2-5	TRBD2	many	TGTGCCAGCAGCCTCGGGACTAGCGGGAGAACGGAGACCCAGTACTTC	CASSLGTSGRTETQYF
TRBV4-3	TRBJ2-7	.	.	TGCGCCAGCAGCCAAGATAGGGACCCCTACGAGCAGTACTTC	CASSQDRDPYEQYF
TRBV29-1	TRBJ2-7	.	many	TGCAGCGTTCGACCTGGGAAATCGGGTGAGCAGTACTTC	CSVRPGKSGEQYF
TRBV20-1	TRBJ1-4	.	.	TGCAGTGCTAGGGAGACGGACGGAAGTGAAAAACTGTTTTTT	CSARETDGSEKLFF
TRBV5-1	TRBJ1-1	TRBD1	.	TGCGCCAGCAGCCCTAGACAGGGGTCGGGGGACACTGAAGCTTTCTTT	CASSPRQGSGDTEAFF
TRBV10-1	TRBJ1-4	.	few	TGCGCCAGCAAACCCGACAGGACACTTGCAACTAATGAAAAACTGTTTTTT	CASKPDRTLATNEKLFF
TRBV27	TRBJ1-5	.	.	TGTGCCAGCAGTTGGAGCTCCAATCAGCCCCAGCATTTT	CASSWSSNQPQHF
TRBV4-2	TRBJ2-1	.	many	TGTGCCAGCAGCCAAGGGACCCCAGGCCGCGGCGGGTCGCTGAGCAATGAGCAGTTCTTC	CASSQGTPGRGGSLSNEQFF